Sequencing of this TCR beta chain was carried out in a study of T cells after yellow fever vaccination. Study-level findings and limits: At 95% to 98% for CD4 and roughly 87% for CD8, most primary-vaccination clones showed up again after the booster. One caveat is that FACS-sorted repertoires could contain abundant clonotypes contaminating from the bulk population.

A process of 5'RACE template switching, which added a universal primer site and UMIs, was used to make TCR cDNA. TCRdb reanalysed the 5' RACE reads using MiXCR and keeps one entry per CDR3 protein. The table records about 300,000 distinct CDR3 sequences, approximately 7% of them present only once. Details on this clonotype: As yet, its antigen is unknown.

Germline CDR1 and CDR2: LNHDA and SQIVND (reference sequence). Trimming at V came to 5 bases and at J to 5 bases, leaving 9 bases not matched to a gene. CDR3 length: 14 residues. Material: PBMCs, obtained about 49 days after the first yellow fever vaccination. V usage is TRBV19 and J usage is TRBJ2-7, with 7 positions matching TRBD1. The sequence was obtained from a man between 18 and 29 years old who received the YFV17D yellow fever vaccine. Here the CDR3 DNA reads TGTGCCAGTAGTCGACGGGACAGCTTTGACGAGCAGTACTTC. Its translation: CASSRRDSFDEQYF.